This T cell receptor (beta chain) stems from a study of cytomegalovirus exposure and HLA in healthy donors. Primers: 60 Vbeta forward and 13 Jbeta reverse. Profiling relied on immunoSEQ multiplex PCR, and the TCRdb table lists in-frame clones only, not all of them. The sample holds 150,000 to 200,000 clones, 80% seen once. About this clone: Its target is not known.

Germline CDR1 is SGHAT and CDR2 is FQNNGV. Trimming removed 5 bases from V and 7 bases from J; junction bases left unmatched: 9. The CDR3 runs to 15 residues. Donors consisted of healthy bone marrow donors. Study results and limitations: Only CMV serostatus was available as immune exposure information. Association of 15,000 to 20,000 TCR beta sequences with HLA alleles was found at 0.05 false discovery rate in a later analysis. Later genetic work tied a missense DCLRE1C variant to beta-chain V and J trimming.

Material: PBMCs. The receptor was derived from a male donor in good health and CMV-seronegative. The V and J genes are TRBV11-2 and TRBJ1-5; 9 bases line up with TRBD1. The CDR3 protein is CASSPHGQGSQPQHF. In nucleotides, the CDR3 is TGTGCCAGCAGCCCCCACGGACAGGGGAGCCAGCCCCAGCATTTT.